Listed below are T cell receptor beta chains from one sample, sequenced in a study of T cell repertoires in aging, cancer and after chemotherapy. TCRdb re-called the multiplex PCR reads through MiXCR, storing one row per CDR3 protein. The table lists about 13,000 distinct CDR3 sequences, approximately 40% of them singletons, with more than 6.5% in the top ten. Specimen: blood. The receptor source for this set is a human donor in good health. The donor label of this sample is uncertain. CDR3s include the opening cysteine and the closing phenylalanine or tryptophan. Fields, in order: J gene, V gene, D gene, clone size, CDR3 protein, CDR3 DNA. A D gene is named only where the DNA matches it firmly. The size entry is marked missing in some rows and otherwise reads once, few, many or a size class.

TRBJ2-7 TRBV6-1 NA NA CASSDRELAYEQYF TGTGCCAGCAGTGACAGGGAACTAGCCTACGAGCAGTACTTC
TRBJ1-6 TRBV19 NA NA CASSIVEDNSPLHF TGTGCCAGTAGTATAGTTGAGGATAATTCACCCCTCCACTTT
TRBJ1-4 TRBV7-9 NA NA CASSLDRGAGGEKLFF TGTGCCAGCAGCTTAGATAGGGGGGCCGGGGGTGAAAAACTGTTTTTT
TRBJ1-1 TRBV6-4 NA NA CASSYHQGWDTEAFF TGTGCCAGCAGCTATCATCAGGGATGGGACACTGAAGCTTTCTTT
TRBJ1-6 TRBV27 NA NA CASSFGGMNSPLHF TGTGCCAGCAGTTTTGGGGGTATGAATTCACCCCTCCACTTT
TRBJ2-2 TRBV6-1 TRBD2 few CASSGLAGGPGELFF TGTGCCAGCAGCGGACTAGCGGGAGGGCCTGGGGAGCTGTTTTTT
TRBJ2-5 TRBV7-9 NA few CASSLQGGVMETQYF TGTGCCAGCAGCTTACAGGGGGGGGTGATGGAGACCCAGTACTTC
TRBJ2-5 TRBV30 NA NA CAWSASKYRPIQETQYF TGTGCCTGGAGTGCCTCCAAGTACCGCCCAATCCAAGAGACCCAGTACTTC
TRBJ2-7 TRBV30 NA few CAWSVLSGASYEQYF TGTGCCTGGAGTGTACTGAGCGGTGCCTCCTACGAGCAGTACTTC
TRBJ2-7 TRBV11-3 NA NA CASSPQGTAYEQYF TGTGCCAGCAGTCCACAGGGAACCGCCTACGAGCAGTACTTC
TRBJ1-5 TRBV7-2 TRBD1 few CASSLGHGDRAYQPQHF TGTGCCAGCAGCTTAGGTCATGGGGACAGGGCTTATCAGCCCCAGCATTTT
TRBJ2-7 TRBV19 TRBD2 few CASSSGLAGGSPYEQYF TGTGCCAGTAGTTCGGGACTAGCGGGAGGGAGTCCCTACGAGCAGTACTTC
TRBJ2-7 TRBV29-1 NA medium-sized CSVLHEDNEQYF TGCAGCGTTTTACACGAGGACAACGAGCAGTACTTC
TRBJ2-2 TRBV10-3 TRBD2 few CAIRAGGTGELFF TGTGCCATCCGGGCGGGAGGGACCGGGGAGCTGTTTTTT
TRBJ2-1 TRBV27 NA NA CASSLSRSYNEQFF TGTGCCAGCAGTTTATCGCGGTCCTACAATGAGCAGTTCTTC
TRBJ2-7 TRBV7-6 NA once CASSLVERVGEQYF TGTGCCAGCAGCTTAGTTGAAAGGGTCGGAGAGCAGTACTTC
TRBJ2-1 TRBV18 NA few CASYQSSYNEQFF TGTGCCAGCTACCAAAGCTCCTACAATGAGCAGTTCTTC
TRBJ2-6 TRBV5-1 TRBD1 few CASSLGTGYGANVLTF TGCGCCAGCAGCTTGGGGACAGGGTATGGGGCCAACGTCCTGACTTTC
TRBJ2-6 TRBV6-5 NA few CASSLVGGVLSGANVLTF TGTGCCAGCAGTTTGGTAGGGGGGGTCCTCTCTGGGGCCAACGTCCTGACTTTC
TRBJ2-3 TRBV6-5 TRBD2 few CASSLAGGTQYF TGTGCCAGCAGTCTAGCGGGGGGAACGCAGTATTTT
TRBJ2-7 TRBV19 NA NA CASATLGSVQQYF TGTGCCAGTGCAACCTTGGGGTCTGTCCAGCAGTACTTC
TRBJ1-3 TRBV11-3 NA few CASRAADSAGNTIYF TGTGCCAGCCGCGCGGCGGATTCGGCTGGAAACACCATATATTTT
TRBJ2-7 TRBV5-4 TRBD1 few CASSLRVGQTHEQYF TGTGCCAGCAGCTTGCGGGTGGGACAGACCCACGAGCAGTACTTC
TRBJ1-2 TRBV30 NA NA CALGRIGGSYGYTF TGTGCCCTCGGACGGATAGGAGGGAGCTATGGCTACACCTTC
TRBJ2-3 TRBV27 NA few CASSLSGSFPDTQYF TGTGCCAGCAGTTTATCCGGGAGCTTCCCAGATACGCAGTATTTT
TRBJ2-7 TRBV6-5 TRBD2 NA CASRGLAGAYEQYF TGTGCCAGCAGAGGCCTAGCGGGAGCCTACGAGCAGTACTTC
TRBJ1-4 TRBV27 NA NA CASSKPTGGSEKLFF TGTGCCAGCAGCAAACCGACAGGAGGGAGTGAAAAACTGTTTTTT
TRBJ2-3 TRBV19 NA medium-sized CASTRSWAVSVDTQYF TGTGCCAGTACTCGTTCTTGGGCCGTCAGCGTAGATACGCAGTATTTT
TRBJ2-2 TRBV18 NA medium-sized CASSPGRPIPNTGELFF TGTGCCAGCTCACCGGGCCGACCAATACCGAACACCGGGGAGCTGTTTTTT
TRBJ1-2 TRBV6-5 NA once CASSYYGEGYGYTF TGTGCCAGCAGTTACTACGGGGAAGGCTATGGCTACACCTTC
TRBJ2-7 TRBV29-1 TRBD1 medium-sized CSVRQGSYEQYF TGCAGCGTGAGACAGGGAAGCTACGAGCAGTACTTC
TRBJ2-5 TRBV6-4 TRBD2 few CASIPSGEETQYF TGTGCCAGCATCCCTAGCGGGGAAGAGACCCAGTACTTC
TRBJ2-3 TRBV7-9 TRBD2 NA CASSFGLAGLSDTQYF TGTGCCAGCAGCTTCGGACTAGCGGGATTGTCAGATACGCAGTATTTT
TRBJ2-1 TRBV12-3/TRBV12-4 NA few CASLRDNEQFF TGTGCCAGCCTTAGGGACAATGAGCAGTTCTTC
TRBJ2-5 TRBV12-3/TRBV12-4 NA few CASSPGMEGSETQYF TGTGCCAGCAGCCCCGGGATGGAGGGTTCAGAGACCCAGTACTTC
TRBJ2-2 TRBV18 NA few CASSPLGNYTGELFF TGTGCCAGCTCACCCCTCGGGAACTACACCGGGGAGCTGTTTTTT
TRBJ1-4 TRBV12-3/TRBV12-4 TRBD1 NA CASSPDRVGNEKLFF TGTGCCAGCAGTCCGGACAGGGTCGGAAATGAAAAACTGTTTTTT
TRBJ2-3 TRBV19 TRBD1 medium-sized CASSPGQGTQYF TGTGCCAGTAGTCCTGGACAGGGCACGCAGTATTTT
TRBJ2-5 TRBV6-5 NA NA CASSRGAETQYF TGTGCCAGCAGCCGGGGAGCAGAGACCCAGTACTTC
TRBJ1-6 TRBV19 NA NA CASSESSYNSPLHF TGTGCCAGTAGCGAAAGCTCCTATAATTCACCCCTCCACTTT
TRBJ1-1 TRBV29-1 NA NA CSVEDLSGSTEAFF TGCAGCGTTGAAGATCTCTCAGGGTCCACTGAAGCTTTCTTT
TRBJ2-7 TRBV6-5 NA few CASSSKGDEQYF TGTGCCAGCAGTTCCAAGGGGGACGAGCAGTACTTC
TRBJ2-7 TRBV6-1 NA NA CASSEAQWAWEQYF TGTGCCAGCAGTGAAGCACAATGGGCCTGGGAGCAGTACTTC
TRBJ1-5 TRBV30 NA NA CAWSRDTGNQPQHF TGTGCCTGGAGCCGGGACACCGGCAATCAGCCCCAGCATTTT
TRBJ2-6 TRBV19 NA medium-sized CASSIGQSGANVLTF TGTGCCAGTAGTATAGGACAGTCTGGGGCCAACGTCCTGACTTTC
TRBJ1-4 TRBV30 NA medium-sized CAWSERPRGNEKLFF TGTGCCTGGAGCGAGCGACCTCGGGGTAATGAAAAACTGTTTTTT
TRBJ2-2 TRBV27 NA medium-sized CASSLSGNTGELFF TGTGCCAGCAGTTTATCGGGGAACACCGGGGAGCTGTTTTTT
TRBJ2-7 TRBV27 NA few CASSLRLGYEQYF TGTGCCAGCAGTTTAAGGCTAGGGTACGAGCAGTACTTC
TRBJ2-4 TRBV12-3/TRBV12-4 TRBD1 NA CASGTGTGINIQYF TGTGCCAGCGGGACCGGGACAGGGATAAACATTCAGTACTTC
TRBJ2-1 TRBV13 TRBD1 few CASSLGRGQGEPDRFF TGTGCCAGCAGCTTAGGACGGGGACAGGGGGAGCCTGATCGGTTCTTC